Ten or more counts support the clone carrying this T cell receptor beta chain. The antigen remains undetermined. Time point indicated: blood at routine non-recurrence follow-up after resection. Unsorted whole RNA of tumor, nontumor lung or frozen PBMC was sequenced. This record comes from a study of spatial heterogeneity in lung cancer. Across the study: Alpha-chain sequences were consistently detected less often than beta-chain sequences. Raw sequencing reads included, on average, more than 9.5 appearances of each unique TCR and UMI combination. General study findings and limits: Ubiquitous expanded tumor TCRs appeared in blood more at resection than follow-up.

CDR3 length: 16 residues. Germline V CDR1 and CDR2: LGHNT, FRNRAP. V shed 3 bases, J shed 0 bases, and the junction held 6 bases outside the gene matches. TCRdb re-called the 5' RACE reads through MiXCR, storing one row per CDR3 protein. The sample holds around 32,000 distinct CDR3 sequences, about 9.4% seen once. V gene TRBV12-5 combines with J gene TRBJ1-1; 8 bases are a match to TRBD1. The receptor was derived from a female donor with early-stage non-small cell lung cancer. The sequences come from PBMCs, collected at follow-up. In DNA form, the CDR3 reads TGTGCTAGTGGTTTTGGGGACAGGCCCCTGAACACTGAAGCTTTCTTT. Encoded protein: CASGFGDRPLNTEAFF.